This T cell receptor beta chain was obtained from a study of CD8+CD57+ T cells in acquired aplastic anemia. Study-wide results and limits: Patients and controls shared about 27 CD8+ CDR3 sequences. Statistical testing detected no significant gap in CD8+ Simpson's diversity between patients and controls.

This clonotype came up a few times. Its antigen remains unidentified. Germline trimming cut 9 bases from V and 4 bases from J; bases unmatched to any gene: 3. CDR3 length equals 12 residues. Germline lookup yields CDR1 SNHLY and CDR2 FYNNEI. Profiling of TCR beta VDJ combinations and CDR3 sequences used genomic DNA as template. TCRdb re-called the reads with MiXCR, one entry per CDR3 protein. This repertoire shows 200,000 to 250,000 distinct CDR3 sequences, around three fifths found once; its top ten account for roughly 62%. The authors sequenced patients whose flow cytometry had shown CD8+CD57+ cell expansion. The diagnosis in all patients was severe acquired aplastic anemia.

This sequence was found in a human donor with aplastic anemia. The V gene is TRBV2, the J gene TRBJ1-2, with 9 bases fitting TRBD1. The sequenced sample consisted of sorted CD4+, CD8+, or CD8+CD57+ T cells (not recorded which) from PBMCs. CDR3 loop: CARSGQGYGYTF. CDR3 in DNA: TGTGCCAGGTCGGGACAGGGCTATGGCTACACCTTC.